The 25 T cell receptor beta chains below all came from one sample that was sequenced in a study of identical twins. TCRdb reanalysed the 5' RACE reads using MiXCR and keeps one entry per CDR3 protein. The sample shows about 690,000 distinct CDR3 sequences, around 5.7% of them seen only once. Sequenced: naive T cells sorted from blood. Source of these receptors: a man between 18 and 35 years old in good health.

The rearrangement joins TRBV29-1 to TRBJ1-1; a weak D match, TRBD1 (5 bases). Germline assignment: CDR1 SQVTM and CDR2 ANQGSEA. The CDR3 covers 11 residues. V was shortened by 5 bases and J by 2 bases, with 6 bases between the two germline ends. The CDR3 loop reads CSVRDNTEAFF. CDR3 DNA sequence: TGCAGCGTTCGGGACAACACTGAAGCTTTCTTT.

This clonotype was seen ten or more times. The chain is built from TRBV20-1 and TRBJ2-5; 8 bases map to TRBD1. J gave up 2 bases and V 3 bases, and 8 bases lay outside the gene matches. The CDR3 extends over 15 amino acids. The germline gives CDR1 DFQATT, CDR2 SNEGSKA (reference sequence). This CDR3 reads CSARTGEDQQETQYF. DNA of the CDR3: TGCAGTGCTAGGACAGGGGAAGACCAACAAGAGACCCAGTACTTC.

This clonotype was counted only a few times. The rearrangement joins TRBV19 to TRBJ2-2; 12 nucleotides line up with TRBD2. This CDR3 has 16 amino acids. In germline, CDR1 is LNHDA, CDR2 SQIVND (reference sequence). Trimming took 6 bases from V and 9 from J; bases not matched to a gene: 11. The CDR3 bases are TGTGCCAGTAGCGAGGGCCTAGCGGGAGGGTTCCGGGAGCTGTTTTTT. Protein: CASSEGLAGGFRELFF.

This clonotype was detected a few times. The chain carries TRBV7-2 and TRBJ2-1; 14 positions match TRBD2. Germline values: CDR1 SGHTA, CDR2 FQGNSA. J was trimmed by 7 bases and V by 2 bases; bases with no gene match: 7. This CDR3 comprises 17 residues. CDR3 sequence: CASSLLFRLAGGNEQFF. The CDR3 DNA sequence: TGTGCCAGCAGCTTATTGTTTCGACTAGCGGGAGGGAATGAGCAGTTCTTC.

In nucleotides, the CDR3 is TGCGCCAGCAGTCAATCGCCGCCCAGGGTACCCTACTACGAGCAGTACGTC. Translation: CASSQSPPRVPYYEQYV. The rearrangement uses TRBV23-1 and TRBJ2-7, with a tentative D call TRBD1 (5 bases). TRBV23-1 is identified as an open reading frame with a role that is uncertain. This CDR3 contains 17 residues. The ends were cut back, 0 bases at V and 3 bases at J, with 18 bases in the middle.

This clonotype occurred a few times. V usage is TRBV15 and J usage is TRBJ2-7; D perhaps matches TRBD2 (5 bases). CDR1 and CDR2 from the germline V gene are LNHNV and YYDKDF (reference sequence). The CDR3 length is 13 residues. V lost 1 base, J lost 8 bases, and 12 bases lay in between. The CDR3 region is CATSRVGGEKQYF. For the CDR3, the DNA is TGTGCCACCAGCAGAGTGGGTGGGGAGAAGCAGTACTTC.

This clonotype has ten or more counts. This chain uses TRBV29-1 with TRBJ2-5, with 10 bases that match TRBD1. The CDR3 length is 15 residues. V trimming: 3 bases; J trimming: 5 bases; junction bases outside the gene matches: 9. Looked up from germline, CDR1 is SQVTM and CDR2 is ANQGSEA. The CDR3 protein is CSVEEDRGLFETQYF. CDR3 nucleotide sequence: TGCAGCGTTGAGGAAGACAGGGGGCTATTCGAGACCCAGTACTTC.

Many counts were recorded for this clonotype. V gene TRBV7-2 combines with J gene TRBJ1-3; 7 bases match TRBD1. This CDR3 has 15 residues. From germline, CDR1 is SGHTA and CDR2 FQGNSA. V gave up 1 base and J gave up 8 bases; unmatched junction bases: 8. The CDR3 nucleotides read TGTGCCAGCAGCTTAGAGAACAGGGGCGGGGACACCATATATTTT. It codes for CASSLENRGGDTIYF. Drawing the rest from reference TRBV7-2 and TRBJ1-3, the complete variable domain is GAGVSQSPSNKVTEKGKDVELRCDPISGHTALYWYRQSLGQGLEFLIYFQGNSAPDKSGLPSDRFSAERTGGSVSTLTIQRTQQEDSAVYLCASSLENRGGDTIYFGEGSWLTVV.

This clonotype was picked up a small number of times. The V and J genes are TRBV14 and TRBJ1-2, with TRBD1 as a possible D gene (6 bases). Trimming cost V 4 bases and J 2 bases, with 14 bases left between them. Germline V lookup: CDR1 SGHDN, CDR2 FVKESK. This CDR3 is built from 15 residues. CDR3 protein: CASSRGGGQNYGYTF. DNA for the CDR3: TGTGCCAGCAGCCGAGGGGGGGGCCAGAACTATGGCTACACCTTC.

V usage is TRBV4-1 and J usage is TRBJ1-1, with a possible D match to TRBD1 (6 bases). Germline values: CDR1 MGHRA, CDR2 YSYEKL. The CDR3 spans 14 residues. With 3 bases removed from V and 0 bases from J, the gap between germline ends came to 8 bases. CDR3 coding DNA: TGCGCCAGCAGCCAGAGACAGGTGAACACTGAAGCTTTCTTT. This translates into CASSQRQVNTEAFF.

This clonotype showed up many times. The chain carries TRBV12-3 or TRBV12-4 and TRBJ2-3, with TRBD2 matching over 9 bases. The CDR3 contains 15 residues. Germline trimming cut 6 bases from V and 2 bases from J; bases unmatched to any gene: 6. CDR3 amino acids: CASSLRLADTDTQYF. DNA for the CDR3: TGTGCCAGCAGCCTCAGACTAGCGGACACAGATACGCAGTATTTT.

Ten or more counts support this clonotype. The chain employs TRBV6-5 and TRBJ2-1; D may be TRBD1 (6 bases). CDR1 is MNHEY and CDR2 is SVGAGI in the germline V gene. Trimming cost V 6 bases and J 10 bases, with 13 bases left between them. The CDR3 contains 12 residues. As DNA, the CDR3 is TGTGCCAGCAGCCCGGACCAGGGGGAGCAGTTCTTC. It is translated as CASSPDQGEQFF.

This clonotype appeared many times. This rearrangement joins TRBV4-1 to TRBJ2-1, with 10 bases aligning to TRBD1. Trimming took 4 bases from V and 8 from J; bases not matched to a gene: 8. The CDR3 is 15 amino acids. Germline CDR1 is MGHRA and CDR2 is YSYEKL. DNA of the CDR3: TGCGCCAGCAGCCCAGGACAGGGGGGAGGCTATGAGCAGTTCTTC. It yields the protein CASSPGQGGGYEQFF.

This clonotype showed up many times. V usage is TRBV7-8 and J usage is TRBJ1-1; 9 positions agree with TRBD1. Germline V lookup: CDR1 SGHVS, CDR2 FQNEAQ. The V segment lost 6 bases and the J segment 4 bases; nucleotides outside the gene matches: 9. The CDR3 sequence is 15 residues long. The CDR3 reads CASSKTGGFVTEAFF. In DNA, the CDR3 is TGTGCCAGCAGTAAGACAGGGGGATTTGTCACTGAAGCTTTCTTT. Complete variable domain (other parts from reference TRBV7-8 and TRBJ1-1): GAGVSQSPRYKVAKRGQDVALRCDPISGHVSLFWYQQALGQGPEFLTYFQNEAQLDKSGLPSDRFFAERPEGSVSTLKIQRTQQEDSAVYLCASSKTGGFVTEAFFGQGTRLTVV.

In the case of this clonotype: A much larger clone differs from this one at a single base, so this may be a read error. The chain uses TRBV11-2 and TRBJ1-2; 8 nucleotides match TRBD1. J gave up 0 bases and V 1 base, and 1 base lay outside the gene matches. This CDR3 is 15 amino acids long. Germline V gene sequence: CDR1 SGHAT, CDR2 FQNNGV. For the CDR3, the DNA is TGTGCCAGCAGCTTAGGGACAGGGCCTAACTATGGCTACACCTTC. The encoded protein is CASSLGTGPNYGYTF.

This clonotype was counted many times. The chain recombines TRBV28 with TRBJ2-2, with no clear D. V shed 6 bases and J shed 6 bases, with 20 bases lying between them. This CDR3 has 16 residues. CDR1 is MDHEN, CDR2 SYDVKM, per germline. CDR3 residues: CASRPPVWQVPGELFF. CDR3 in DNA: TGTGCCAGCAGACCCCCAGTCTGGCAGGTTCCCGGGGAGCTGTTTTTT. Combining the CDR3 with reference TRBV28 and TRBJ2-2 gives the whole variable domain DVKVTQSSRYLVKRTGEKVFLECVQDMDHENMFWYRQDPGLGLRLIYFSYDVKMKEKGDIPEGYSVSREKKERFSLILESASTNQTSMYLCASRPPVWQVPGELFFGEGSRLTVL.

This clonotype was recorded at least ten times. CDR3 amino acids: CASSLAGEWDEQYF. The CDR3 nucleotides read TGTGCCAGCAGCTTAGCGGGAGAATGGGACGAGCAGTACTTC. The chain employs TRBV7-2 and TRBJ2-7; a weak D match, TRBD2 (5 bases). CDR3 length: 14 amino acids. Deletions cut 0 bases from V and 5 bases from J, with 11 bases between. The germline CDR1 and CDR2 sequences are SGHTA and FQGNSA.

This clonotype was observed a handful of times. The chain carries TRBV29-1 and TRBJ2-7; D is ambiguous. Trimming removed 2 bases at V and 7 bases at J, with 6 bases between. Germline V gene sequence: CDR1 SQVTM, CDR2 ANQGSEA. There are 10 residues in the CDR3. This CDR3 is CSVESGEQYF. In DNA, the CDR3 is TGCAGCGTTGAAAGTGGGGAGCAGTACTTC.

This clonotype appeared many times. The chain joins TRBV6-1 to TRBJ2-7; 11 bases fit TRBD2. Germline CDR1 is MNHNS and CDR2 is SASEGT. CDR3 size: 15 residues. J gave up 2 bases and V 6 bases, and 6 bases lay outside the gene matches. CDR3 coding DNA: TGTGCCAGCAGCCGCGGGACTAGCGGCCCCTACGAGCAGTACTTC. This encodes CASSRGTSGPYEQYF.

This clonotype was recorded at least ten times. V gene TRBV20-1 combines with J gene TRBJ2-1; D is possibly TRBD2 (6 bases). The germline CDR1 and CDR2 sequences are DFQATT and SNEGSKA (reference sequence). The CDR3 loop spans 14 amino acids. The V gene lost 1 base and the J gene lost 5 bases, with 12 bases spanning the gap. The CDR3 reads CSARVPGVDNEQFF. In DNA, the CDR3 is TGCAGTGCTAGAGTACCGGGAGTCGACAATGAGCAGTTCTTC.

This clonotype has ten or more counts. DNA of the CDR3: TGTGCCAGCAGCTTAGTGGGCCAGGGATACAATGAGCAGTTCTTC. It encodes CASSLVGQGYNEQFF. The chain employs TRBV7-9 and TRBJ2-1; D is perhaps TRBD1 (5 bases). Germline-derived CDR1 and CDR2 are SEHNR and FQNEAQ (reference sequence). V was trimmed by 1 base and J by 4 bases, leaving 11 bases between them. The CDR3 is 15 amino acids.

The chain employs TRBV6-1 and TRBJ2-5; 7 bases line up with TRBD1. The CDR3 sequence is 16 residues long. Trimming removed 6 bases from V and 7 bases from J; junction bases left unmatched: 17. In germline, CDR1 is MNHNS, CDR2 SASEGT. CDR3 sequence: CASRTEQGIAGGTQYF. In DNA, the CDR3 is TGTGCCAGCAGAACCGAACAGGGGATCGCCGGTGGGACCCAGTACTTC.

This clonotype was counted a single time. The chain couples TRBV5-1 to TRBJ2-7; 7 bases are a match to TRBD1. This CDR3 is 15 amino acids long. The V and J ends lost 4 bases and 3 bases, in that order; junction bases with no gene match: 10. CDR1 and CDR2 (germline): SGHRS, YFSETQ. The DNA for the CDR3 is TGCGCCAGCAGCCTACGGGACAGTCTTTTCTACGAGCAGTACTTC. Translation: CASSLRDSLFYEQYF.

V and J are TRBV12-3 or TRBV12-4 and TRBJ1-2; D might be TRBD1 (5 bases). V shed 8 bases and J shed 8 bases, with 15 bases lying between them. This CDR3 has 12 amino acids. This chain's CDR3 is CASEGIRSGYTF. CDR3 sequence (DNA): TGTGCCAGCGAGGGGATCCGTTCGGGCTACACCTTC.

This clonotype was observed at least ten times. CDR3 residues: CASSLENNEQFF. The DNA for the CDR3 is TGTGCCAGCAGTTTAGAAAACAATGAGCAGTTCTTC. The rearrangement links TRBV12-3 or TRBV12-4 to TRBJ2-1; D is unresolved. The V and J ends lost 1 base and 5 bases respectively, with 3 bases between them. The CDR3 has 12 residues.